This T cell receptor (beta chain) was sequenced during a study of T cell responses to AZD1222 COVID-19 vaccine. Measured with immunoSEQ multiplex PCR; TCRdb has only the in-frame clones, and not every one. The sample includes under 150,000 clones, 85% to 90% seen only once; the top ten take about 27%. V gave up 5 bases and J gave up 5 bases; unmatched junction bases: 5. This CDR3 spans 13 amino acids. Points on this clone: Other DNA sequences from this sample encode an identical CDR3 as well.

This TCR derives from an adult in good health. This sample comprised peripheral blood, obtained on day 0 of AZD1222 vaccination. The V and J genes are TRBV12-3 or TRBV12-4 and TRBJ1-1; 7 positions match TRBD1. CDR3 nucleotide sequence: TGTGCCAGCAGTCTTTCAGGGGGAACTGAAGCTTTCTTT. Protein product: CASSLSGGTEAFF.